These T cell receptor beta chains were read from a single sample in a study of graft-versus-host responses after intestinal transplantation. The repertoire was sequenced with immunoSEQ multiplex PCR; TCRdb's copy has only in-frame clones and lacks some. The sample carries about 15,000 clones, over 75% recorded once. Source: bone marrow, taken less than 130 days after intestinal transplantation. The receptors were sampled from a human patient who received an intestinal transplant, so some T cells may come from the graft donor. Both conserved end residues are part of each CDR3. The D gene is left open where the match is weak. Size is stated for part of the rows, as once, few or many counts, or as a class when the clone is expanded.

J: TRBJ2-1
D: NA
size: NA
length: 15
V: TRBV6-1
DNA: TGTGCCAGCAGTGTGGGTGATAGCTCCTACAATGAGCAGTTCTTC
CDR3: CASSVGDSSYNEQFF

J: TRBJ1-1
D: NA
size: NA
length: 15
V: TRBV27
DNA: TGTGCCAGCAGCCATCGGGGGGGCGTGCGATCTGAAGCTTTCTTT
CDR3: CASSHRGGVRSEAFF

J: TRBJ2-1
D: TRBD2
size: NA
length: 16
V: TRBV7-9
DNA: TGTGCCAGCAGCTTAGAAGGGCTAGCGGGACGGGATGAGCAGTTCTTC
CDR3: CASSLEGLAGRDEQFF

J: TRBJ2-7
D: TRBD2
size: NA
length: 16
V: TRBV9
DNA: TGTGCCAGCAGCCCTCGACTAGCGGGCTCCTCCTACGAGCAGTACTTC
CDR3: CASSPRLAGSSYEQYF

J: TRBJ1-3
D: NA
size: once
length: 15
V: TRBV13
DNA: TGTGCCAGCAGCTTTGGCTCGGTTTCTGGAAACACCATATATTTT
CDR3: CASSFGSVSGNTIYF

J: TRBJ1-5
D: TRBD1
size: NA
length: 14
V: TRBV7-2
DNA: TGTGCCAGCAGCTCCGGGACAGACAATCAGCCCCAGCATTTT
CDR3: CASSSGTDNQPQHF

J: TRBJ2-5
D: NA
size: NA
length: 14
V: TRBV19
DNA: TGTGCCAGTAGCAGCCGGGACACACAAGAGACCCAGTACTTC
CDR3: CASSSRDTQETQYF

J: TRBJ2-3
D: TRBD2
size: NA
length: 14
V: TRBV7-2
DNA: TGTGCCAGCAGCTTAACTAGCGGGACAGATACGCAGTATTTT
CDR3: CASSLTSGTDTQYF

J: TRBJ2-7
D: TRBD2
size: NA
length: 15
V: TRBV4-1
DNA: TGCGCCAGCAGCATCGGACTAGCCCTACAATACGAGCAGTACTTC
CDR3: CASSIGLALQYEQYF

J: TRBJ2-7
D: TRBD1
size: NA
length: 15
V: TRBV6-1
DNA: TGTGCCAGCAGTGATCCGACAGGGGACTCCTACGAGCAGTACTTC
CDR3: CASSDPTGDSYEQYF

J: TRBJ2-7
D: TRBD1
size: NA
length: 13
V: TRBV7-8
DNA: TGTGCCAGCAGCTTAGACAGGGGTAATGAGCAGTACTTC
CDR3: CASSLDRGNEQYF

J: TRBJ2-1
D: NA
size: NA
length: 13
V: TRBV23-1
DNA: TGCGCCAGCAGTTCGGACGGTAACAATGAGCAGTTCTTC
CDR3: CASSSDGNNEQFF

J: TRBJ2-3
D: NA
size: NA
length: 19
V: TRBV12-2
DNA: TGTGCAAGTCGCTTAGGCCCCCCCTGGGGACTAGCGGCTACAGATACGCAGTATTTT
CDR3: CASRLGPPWGLAATDTQYF

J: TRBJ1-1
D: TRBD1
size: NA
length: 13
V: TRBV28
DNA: TGTGCCAGCAGTCTGACAGGGCCCACTGAAGCTTTCTTT
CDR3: CASSLTGPTEAFF

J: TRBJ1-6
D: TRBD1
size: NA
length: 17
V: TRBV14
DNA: TGTGCCAGCAGCCAAGGAGGGGGACAGGGCTATAATTCACCCCTCCACTTT
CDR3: CASSQGGGQGYNSPLHF

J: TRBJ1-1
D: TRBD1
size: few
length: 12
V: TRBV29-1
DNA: TGCAGCGTCTTACAGGGGGTCACTGAAGCTTTCTTT
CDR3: CSVLQGVTEAFF

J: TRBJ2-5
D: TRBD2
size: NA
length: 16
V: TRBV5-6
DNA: TGTGCCAGCAGCTTGGTAATAGCGGGAGATGGTGAGACCCAGTACTTC
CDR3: CASSLVIAGDGETQYF

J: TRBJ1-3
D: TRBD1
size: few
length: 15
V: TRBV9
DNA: TGTGCCAGCAGCGTCGGGACAGGGGGAGGAAACACCATATATTTT
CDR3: CASSVGTGGGNTIYF

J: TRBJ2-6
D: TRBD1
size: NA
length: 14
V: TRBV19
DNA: TGTGCCAGTCAACAGGGGGCCGGGGCCAACGTCCTGACTTTC
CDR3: CASQQGAGANVLTF

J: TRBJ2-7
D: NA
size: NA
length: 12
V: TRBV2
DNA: TGTGCCTGCCGAACAGGGTACAACGAGCAGTACTTC
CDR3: CACRTGYNEQYF

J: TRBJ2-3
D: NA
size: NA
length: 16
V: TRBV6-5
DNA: TGTGCCAGCAGTTACGAAGGCCGAACCCCCACAGATACGCAGTATTTT
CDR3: CASSYEGRTPTDTQYF

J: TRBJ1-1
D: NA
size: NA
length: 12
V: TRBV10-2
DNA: TGCGCCAGCAGTCCCTGGAACACTGAAGCTTTCTTT
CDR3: CASSPWNTEAFF

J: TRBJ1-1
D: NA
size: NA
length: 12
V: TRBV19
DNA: TGTGCCAGTAGTATACGGTACACTGAAGCTTTCTTT
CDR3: CASSIRYTEAFF

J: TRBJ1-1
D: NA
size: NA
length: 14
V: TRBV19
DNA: TGTGCCAGTAGTATAGGCCACGCGGGCAGTGAAGCTTTCTTT
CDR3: CASSIGHAGSEAFF

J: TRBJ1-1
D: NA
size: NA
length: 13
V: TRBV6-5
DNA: TGTGCCAGCAGCCCTCAGATGAACACTGAAGCTTTCTTT
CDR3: CASSPQMNTEAFF

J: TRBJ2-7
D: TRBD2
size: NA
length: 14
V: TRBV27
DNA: TGTGCCAGCAGTTTATTTGGCGGGAGCTACGAGCAGTACTTC
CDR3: CASSLFGGSYEQYF

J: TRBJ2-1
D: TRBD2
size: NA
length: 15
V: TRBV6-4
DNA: TGTGCCAGCAGCCCCGGTAGCGGGGAATACAATGAGCAGTTCTTC
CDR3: CASSPGSGEYNEQFF

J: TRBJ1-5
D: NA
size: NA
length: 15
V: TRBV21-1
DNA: TGTGCCAGCAGCGGACAGGTCCATAGCAATCAGCCCCAGCATTTT
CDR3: CASSGQVHSNQPQHF

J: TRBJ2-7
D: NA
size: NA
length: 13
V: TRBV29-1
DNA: TGCAGCGTTAGGACTACCAGCTCCTACGAGCAGTACTTC
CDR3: CSVRTTSSYEQYF

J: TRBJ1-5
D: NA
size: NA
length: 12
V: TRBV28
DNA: TGTGCCAGCAACTCAAGGGGACTGCCCCAGCATTTT
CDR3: CASNSRGLPQHF

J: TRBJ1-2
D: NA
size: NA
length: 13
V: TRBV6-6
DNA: TGTGCCAGCAGTTATGGAGGAAACTATGGCTACACCTTC
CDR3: CASSYGGNYGYTF

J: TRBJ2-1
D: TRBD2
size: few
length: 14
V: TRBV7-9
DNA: TGTGCCAGCAGCTTCGGGGGGTTTTTGAATGAGCAGTTCTTC
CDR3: CASSFGGFLNEQFF

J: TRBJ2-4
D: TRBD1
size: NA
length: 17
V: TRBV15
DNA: TGTGCCACCAGCAGAGATTCCCGACAGGGGCCCTTCGGCATTCAGTACTTC
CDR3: CATSRDSRQGPFGIQYF

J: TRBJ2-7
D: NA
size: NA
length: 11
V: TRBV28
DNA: TGTGCCAGCAGTTTAAACTACGAGCAGTACTTC
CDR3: CASSLNYEQYF

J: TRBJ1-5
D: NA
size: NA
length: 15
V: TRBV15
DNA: TGTGCCACCAGCAGAGCAAGAGCTGAAAATCAGCCCCAGCATTTT
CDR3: CATSRARAENQPQHF

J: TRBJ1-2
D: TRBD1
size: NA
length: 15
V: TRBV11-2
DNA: TGTGCCAGCAGCCCGTACAGGGGAGCTAACTATGGCTACACCTTC
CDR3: CASSPYRGANYGYTF

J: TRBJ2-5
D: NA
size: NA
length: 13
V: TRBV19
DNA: TGTGCCAGCTCGCGGGACACCGAAGAGACCCAGTACTTC
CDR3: CASSRDTEETQYF

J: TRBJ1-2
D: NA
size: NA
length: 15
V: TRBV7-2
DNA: TGTGCCAGCAGCTTAGGACAGGCCCCAGCCTATGGCTACACCTTC
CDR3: CASSLGQAPAYGYTF

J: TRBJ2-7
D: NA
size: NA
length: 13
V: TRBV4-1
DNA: TGCGCCAGCAGCCAAGTCGGTGATTACGAGCAGTACTTC
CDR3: CASSQVGDYEQYF

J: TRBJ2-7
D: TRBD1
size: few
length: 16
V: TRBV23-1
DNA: TGCGCCAGCAGTCAAATCGGGACAGGAAGCTCCTACGAGCAGTACTTC
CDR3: CASSQIGTGSSYEQYF

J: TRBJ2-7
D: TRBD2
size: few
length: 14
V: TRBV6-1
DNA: TGTGCCAGCGGGACTAGCGGTAGCTCCTACGAGCAGTACTTC
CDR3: CASGTSGSSYEQYF

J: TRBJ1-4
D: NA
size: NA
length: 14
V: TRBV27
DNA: TGTGCCAGCAGTCCAGGGGCAGTTGTTGAAAAACTGTTTTTT
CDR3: CASSPGAVVEKLFF

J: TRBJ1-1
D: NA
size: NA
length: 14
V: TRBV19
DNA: TGTGCCAGTAGTGCTCGGGACTTGAACACTGAAGCTTTCTTT
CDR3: CASSARDLNTEAFF

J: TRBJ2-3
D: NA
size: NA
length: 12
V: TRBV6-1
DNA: TGTGCCAGCAGTTCTTCCCCAGATACGCAGTATTTT
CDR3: CASSSSPDTQYF

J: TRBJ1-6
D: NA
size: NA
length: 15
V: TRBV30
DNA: TGTGCCTGGAGTATCCGGGGCGTCTATAATTCACCCCTCCACTTT
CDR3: CAWSIRGVYNSPLHF

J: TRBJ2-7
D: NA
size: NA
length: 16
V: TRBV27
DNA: TGTGCCAGCAGTTTAGGTTGGAGCGGTGGGGGTTACGAGCAGTACTTC
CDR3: CASSLGWSGGGYEQYF

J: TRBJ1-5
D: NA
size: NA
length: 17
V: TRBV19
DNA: TGTGCCAGTAGTATGGGTAAAACGGCAAATAGCAATCAGCCCCAGCATTTT
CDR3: CASSMGKTANSNQPQHF